A selection of T cell receptor beta chains follows, all from one sample in a study of Ad26.COV2.S vaccination and SARS-CoV-2 variants. Some clones are missing from TCRdb's copy, which holds only in-frame ones; the method was immunoSEQ multiplex PCR. The sample holds hundreds of thousands of clones, approximately 88% seen once. The sequences come from peripheral blood, collected in a trial of Ad26.COV2.S vaccine versus placebo. All receptors derive from a person between 18 and 65 years old who received the Ad26.COV2.S COVID-19 vaccine or a placebo. The CDR3 runs from the conserved cysteine through the conserved F or W. A D gene is named only where the DNA matches it firmly. Clone size is given for some rows only: seen once, a few or many times, or a class if the clone is expanded.

-	-	TRBJ2-3	TRBV5-1	TGCGCCAGCAGCTTGGGGGCAATATATGGAGATACGCAGTATTTT	CASSLGAIYGDTQYF
-	-	TRBJ2-2	TRBV19	TGTGCCAGTAGTATAGCTGCGGCCACCGGGGAGCTGTTTTTT	CASSIAAATGELFF
-	TRBD1	TRBJ1-1	TRBV6-2/TRBV6-3	TGTGCCAGCAGTTACTCGGACAGGACTGAAGCTTTCTTT	CASSYSDRTEAFF
-	-	TRBJ1-6	TRBV6-1	TGTGCCAGCAGTGAAGTCCAGGGCGGGGGCGCCTATAATTCACCCCTCCACTTT	CASSEVQGGGAYNSPLHF
-	-	TRBJ2-7	TRBV29-1	TGCAGCGTTGGGGGGGGCAGACCGCCCTACGAGCAGTACTTC	CSVGGGRPPYEQYF
-	-	TRBJ2-5	TRBV30	TGTGCCTGGAGCACAGGGCTTACCCAAGAGACCCAGTACTTC	CAWSTGLTQETQYF
-	-	TRBJ1-5	TRBV7-2	TGTGCCAGCAGCTTCTGGGTATTGGATCAGCCCCAGCATTTT	CASSFWVLDQPQHF
-	-	TRBJ1-2	TRBV7-8	TGTGCCAGCAGCTACCGTGGGGGAGTGGGCTACACCTTC	CASSYRGGVGYTF
-	TRBD2	TRBJ2-7	TRBV18	TGTGCCAGCTCACCACCGGGACTAGCGGGATCCTACGAGCAGTACTTC	CASSPPGLAGSYEQYF
-	TRBD2	TRBJ2-5	TRBV19	TGTGCCAGTAGTATAGATGGAGAACTAGCGGATCAAGAGACCCAGTACTTC	CASSIDGELADQETQYF
few	-	TRBJ1-1	TRBV29-1	TGCAGCGTTGACTGGGGGGGATTAGGCACTGAAGCTTTCTTT	CSVDWGGLGTEAFF